Listed below are T cell receptor beta chains from one sample, sequenced in a study of T cell responses to AZD1222 COVID-19 vaccine. Assay used: immunoSEQ multiplex PCR; TCRdb lists only in-frame clones, some missing. The table records around 100,000 clones, roughly 84% of them present only once. The starting material was peripheral blood, obtained on day 0 of AZD1222 vaccination. These receptors came from an adult in good health. Both conserved end residues are part of each CDR3. The D gene is left open where the match is weak. Not every row has a clone size; where given, it reads once, few, many or a size class.

clone size,J gene,V gene,D gene,CDR3 DNA,CDR3 protein
.,TRBJ1-2,TRBV6-5,TRBD1,TGTGCCAGCAGTTTCACAGGGGGCCCGGTGAACTATGGCTACACCTTC,CASSFTGGPVNYGYTF
few,TRBJ1-1,TRBV12-3/TRBV12-4,.,TGTGCCAGCAGTTTACGGGTGAACACTGAAGCTTTCTTT,CASSLRVNTEAFF
once,TRBJ2-5,TRBV7-3,.,TGTGCCAGCAGCTTAGCAGGGAGTGATGGGGAGACCCAGTACTTC,CASSLAGSDGETQYF
.,TRBJ1-4,TRBV14,.,TGTGCCAGCAGCCAAGTAGGGAAAGGTGCAACTAATGAAAAACTGTTTTTT,CASSQVGKGATNEKLFF
.,TRBJ1-5,TRBV3-1/TRBV3-2,.,TGTGCCAGCAGCTCCCAGGGTAGGGAGCCCCAGCATTTT,CASSSQGREPQHF
.,TRBJ2-7,TRBV28,TRBD1,TGTGCCAGCAGCTCGACAGGGGACTACGAGCAGTACTTC,CASSSTGDYEQYF
.,TRBJ1-1,TRBV12-3/TRBV12-4,.,TGTGCCAGCAGCCTGACACAGAACACTGAAGCTTTCTTT,CASSLTQNTEAFF
few,TRBJ2-7,TRBV10-3,.,TGTGCCATCAGTGAGTCGAACGGACAGACCTACGAGCAGTACTTC,CAISESNGQTYEQYF
.,TRBJ2-7,TRBV5-1,TRBD1,TGCGCCAGCCGCCGGGACAGTTTATCCTACGAGCAGTACTTC,CASRRDSLSYEQYF
.,TRBJ2-5,TRBV4-2,TRBD2,TGTGCCAGCAGCCACGGCGGGAGCCGGCTTGGGACCCAGTACTTC,CASSHGGSRLGTQYF
.,TRBJ2-3,TRBV10-3,TRBD2,TGTGCCATCAGCCTAGGACTAGCGGGAGGGCAAGATACGCAGTATTTT,CAISLGLAGGQDTQYF
.,TRBJ1-5,TRBV30,.,TGTGCCTGGAGTGTTGTGGTTTCGGGTCAGCCCCAGCATTTT,CAWSVVVSGQPQHF
.,TRBJ1-2,TRBV11-2,.,TGTGCCAGCAGGCTACAACGGGGAGGAGAGGGCTACACCTTC,CASRLQRGGEGYTF
.,TRBJ1-6,TRBV3-1/TRBV3-2,.,TGTGCCAGCAGCCAAGATCCCTCCAACGCCCTCCACTTT,CASSQDPSNALHF
once,TRBJ1-1,TRBV5-1,.,TGCGCCAGCAGCTTGGAAGCGGGGAACACTGAAGCTTTCTTT,CASSLEAGNTEAFF
.,TRBJ2-1,TRBV27,TRBD1,TGTGCCAGCAGTTTATTCGGGACAGGGGCCTACAATGAGCAGTTCTTC,CASSLFGTGAYNEQFF
.,TRBJ2-7,TRBV11-2,TRBD1,TGTGCCAGCAGCCGCGGACAGGGGGGAATCTCCTACGAGCAGTACTTC,CASSRGQGGISYEQYF
.,TRBJ2-3,TRBV4-3,TRBD2,TGCGCCAGCAGCCAAGGACTAGCGGGCACAGATACGCAGTATTTT,CASSQGLAGTDTQYF
.,TRBJ2-3,TRBV4-3,TRBD2,TGCGCCAGCAGCCAAGATTCGGGAGGGCCGACAGATACGCAGTATTTT,CASSQDSGGPTDTQYF
.,TRBJ2-7,TRBV27,.,TGTGCCGTCGGGGTCTACGAGCAGTACTTC,CAVGVYEQYF
.,TRBJ2-5,TRBV11-1,TRBD1,TGTGCCAGCAGCTTAACCCTGACAGGGCAGCAAGAGACCCAGTACTTC,CASSLTLTGQQETQYF
.,TRBJ2-7,TRBV19,.,TGTGCCAGTAGTATAGCGCCTTATAGGGAGCAGTACTTC,CASSIAPYREQYF
.,TRBJ2-1,TRBV11-2,.,TGTGCCAGCAGCCATCCATCCCGCGAGCAGTTCTTC,CASSHPSREQFF
.,TRBJ2-2,TRBV27,TRBD2,TGTGCCAGCAGTTTTTCGGCGGGAGGTAGAACCGGGGAGCTGTTTTTT,CASSFSAGGRTGELFF
.,TRBJ1-1,TRBV9,TRBD1,TGTGCCAGCAGCGGGACAGGGTCGATGAACACTGAAGCTTTCTTT,CASSGTGSMNTEAFF
.,TRBJ2-7,TRBV28,TRBD2,TGTGCCAGCAGTTTTGCGGGAGGGCCGGGGTACGAGCAGTACTTC,CASSFAGGPGYEQYF
.,TRBJ2-3,TRBV6-2/TRBV6-3,.,TGTGCCAGCAGTTACAGGGGCTCGGGGACAGCGGGAGTCACAGATACGCAGTATTTT,CASSYRGSGTAGVTDTQYF
once,TRBJ2-6,TRBV18,TRBD1,TGTGCCAGCTCTCTCGGACAGGGGTCTAACAACGTCCTGACTTTC,CASSLGQGSNNVLTF
.,TRBJ2-3,TRBV7-2,TRBD2,TGTGCCAGCAGCTTAGTATTTAGCGGGAGGGCAGATACGCAGTATTTT,CASSLVFSGRADTQYF